Here is one T cell receptor (beta chain) with its context. Its binding antigen is unknown. The record has no base qualities; no much larger clone is one base away. These data come from a study of cytomegalovirus exposure and HLA in healthy donors (dated by TCRdb to the late 2010s). For context, the study as a whole: In an earlier analysis of under 750 of the donors, 276 Gb of sequence data and about 110 million unique TCR beta sequences from roughly 190 million T cells were reported. An early release that covered about 640 HLA-typed donors contained around 300 gigabases of sequencing data and 75 million to 100 million unique TCR sequences. The genetic ancestry cluster associated with self-reported Caucasian donors included roughly four fifths of the roughly 360 genotyped donors. The study aimed to test whether signatures of past pathogen exposure could be identified by cataloging public T cell receptors. The study used immunosequencing to profile the T cell repertoires of about 670 subjects and linked those repertoires to cytomegalovirus serostatus. Besides the first cohort of roughly 660 subjects, a separate validation cohort made up of 120 or so different subjects was used. The study combined high-throughput TCR immunosequencing, statistical association of individual TCRs with disease status, and machine learning to predict cytomegalovirus infection status. To study patterns of TCR occurrence, a later analysis re-analyzed previously published TCR beta repertoires from 550 to 800 donors and added high-resolution HLA genotyping. Rather than drawing on any new phenotypic data, the later analysis identified candidate immune exposures from TCR beta sequences and the way those sequences occurred across donors. In an earlier analysis of 500 to 650 of the donors, high-throughput TCR beta sequencing was used to judge whether each TCR beta V gene segment behaved as functional or pseudogenic. Alongside the repertoire data, information on donor age, sex, ethnicity and CMV serostatus was compiled. In a later genetic analysis, genome-wide SNP genotypes for about three fifths of the 666 donors were used, and that subset was treated as a discovery cohort. Every discovery cohort repertoire had been produced on one sequencing platform. HLA typing included class I and class II loci at four-digit resolution. Typing coverage varied by locus: about 620-630 donors for A, B, C, DRB1 and DQB1; approximately 500 for DQA1; some 610 for DPA1; roughly 450 for DPB1. Because of strong linkage in the cohort, roughly five DR-DQ haplotypes were treated as single units for association and clustering. On average, 235,054 unique TCR beta nucleotide sequences were sequenced per donor among 398 genotyped donors of the cohort, with around 19% of those sequences being non-productive.

Findings and caveats that apply to the study as a whole: The only immune exposure information available for the cohort was CMV serostatus. Sequencing depth was assumed to be roughly uniform across donors in the presence/absence analyses, though that assumption may not hold. A group of highly shared sequence variants was considered likely to be a technical artifact of the sequencing pipeline. Cytomegalovirus status was reported to be diagnosed by the classifier with high specificity and sensitivity in both the original and validation cohorts. Some IMGT-functional V segments, including TRBV6-2 and TRBV6-3, could not be told apart with the 87-base-pair reads, so those segments were excluded. A later analysis found that HLA-associated TCR beta chains were more clonally expanded and had lower generation probabilities than equally common non-associated chains. The authors suggested that the approach could potentially be generalized to other disease states and immunological phenotypes. Compared with the roughly 600-donor mean, donors in an Asian-associated ancestry cluster had fewer N-insertions in productive TCRs, according to a later genetic analysis. In a later genetic analysis, a missense DCLRE1C variant was associated with V-gene and J-gene trimming of TCR beta chains, and the association was replicated in an independent cohort. Three of the identified cytomegalovirus-associated TCR beta chains were confirmed in vitro to be specific for cytomegalovirus antigens. In an earlier analysis of about 550 of the donors, most TCR beta V segments were observed in productive rearrangements about 87% or about 30% of the time, broadly matching IMGT annotations. The cohort was sequenced for TCR beta chains only, and without alpha or paired-chain data the features that could be detected were limited. The study listed 164 TCR beta chains as associated with cytomegalovirus. When HLA alleles, especially DR and DQ, strongly co-occurred, attributing TCR associations to individual alleles was difficult. In a later analysis, TCR association rates were found to vary across HLA loci, with the most associated TCRs seen for DRB1 alleles and the fewest for HLA-C alleles. Most CMV-associated TCR beta chains appeared to be HLA-restricted in a later analysis, and the HLA associations seemed to be driven largely by CMV exposure. A further reported finding was that TCR beta sequences accurately predicted the HLA-A and HLA-B alleles for most subjects in the first cohort. Linkage disequilibrium might explain the correlated functional status among segregating V segments, but an unknown experimental factor could not be excluded. Most TCR sequences were observed very rarely across donors, whereas some public TCRs were present in many individuals. Because HLA typing was missing for some donors at each locus, association tests included only the typed subset. Several of the top co-occurrence clusters appeared to be linked to parvovirus B19, influenza, CMV and Epstein-Barr virus, according to a later analysis. A later analysis associated 16,951 TCR beta sequences with specific HLA alleles at a false discovery rate of 0.05. Some 16 rarely observed V segments, including chromosome 9 orphons, were excluded from the earlier analysis of several hundred of the donors because counts were too low.

Receptor libraries were prepared by the immunoSEQ multiplex PCR assay. The multiplex PCR relied on a mix of 60 forward primers for TCR Vbeta segments and 13 reverse primers for TCR Jbeta segments. The CDR3 region of rearranged TCR beta genes was amplified from genomic DNA by a multiplex PCR assay. The amplified TCR beta libraries were sequenced on the Illumina HiSeq System as 87-base-pair reads. The source study handled its data this way. A later analysis counted approximately 76 million unique TCR beta chains across the 666 repertoires, and some 11 million of these chains were shared by at least two donors. To remove PCR and sequencing errors, raw reads were error-corrected and collapsed into unique sequences using a nearest-neighbor algorithm that merged closely related sequences. Alignment of CDR3 sequences to IMGT reference sequences was used to assign V, D and J gene segments. For a sequence to be retained, at least a six-nucleotide match to both a V gene segment and a J gene segment was required. Rearrangements were classified as productive when the CDR3 lacked stop codons and remained in frame with V and J, and all other rearrangements were classified as non-productive. Following IMGT convention, CDR3 was defined as the stretch from the second conserved V-encoded cysteine to the conserved J-encoded phenylalanine. The earlier analysis of about 570 of the donors excluded any sequence lacking an unambiguous match to a single V gene segment. In an earlier analysis of approximately 560 of the donors, a V segment was called functional when productive rearrangements were above 56.7%, and segregating when the standard deviation between donors exceeded 5%. A statistical classification framework was developed to diagnose cytomegalovirus status using the catalog of TCR beta chain sequences. A later analysis assigned V and J genes by comparing TCR nucleotide sequences with IMGT/GENE-DB human TR gene sequences. A later analysis assigned CDR3 sequences and most-parsimonious VDJ recombination scenarios with the TCRdist pipeline. A later analysis defined each TCR beta chain by its CDR3 amino acid sequence plus V-gene family, and excluded reads lacking a unique V-gene family. To address suspected cross-contamination and a sequencing artifact, a later analysis removed a few hundred highly shared, low-generation-probability nucleotide sequences. A later analysis calculated a clonal expansion index for each public chain from normalized within-repertoire ranks of inferred template counts. Generation probabilities in a later analysis came from a VDJ recombination model fitted to out-of-frame rearrangements, and those results were checked against IGoR. In a later analysis, TCR-TCR, TCR-HLA and TCR-CMV co-occurrence was scored with hypergeometric tests, and a repertoire-size bias correction was applied to TCR pairs. A later analysis estimated false discovery rates by permuting HLA or CMV assignments 20 times. A later analysis grouped co-occurring TCRs with DBSCAN, adding TCRdist sequence similarity when clustering within HLA-allele-positive subsets. Repertoires with fewer than 30,000 or more than 120,000 public chains were left out of co-occurrence clustering, as were roughly five repertoires with anomalous nucleotide sharing. TCRdb took this table from immuneACCESS and kept in-frame rearrangements with V and J called. Such tables lack part of the clones; where checked against another copy, unresolved V genes explain under half of the gap, and the rest is unexplained. For V, J and clone size, that table is used; D and trimming come from the DNA. For this sample there are approximately 70,000 clones; around four fifths appear just once. The top ten hold 22% of the sample.

Reading from cysteine to phenylalanine, the CDR3 counts 13 amino acids. The read is trimmed to its CDR3 DNA, 39 bases read in frame from base 1. The CDR1 and CDR2 encoded by the germline V gene are SGDLS and YYNGEE. The V and J ends are trimmed by 4 bases and 6 bases, leaving 14 bases between them. The cohort was made up of several hundred healthy bone marrow donors. Cohort members were all nominally healthy when sampled, although unrecorded immune exposures were likely present. The donor tested CMV seropositive and was one of the 289 seropositive cohort members. Each donor provided a peripheral blood sample, and peripheral blood mononuclear cells were used for TCR beta sequencing. Genomic DNA extraction from the blood cell samples was performed with the Qiagen DNeasy Blood Extraction Kit.

The chain is encoded by TRBV9 joined to TRBJ2-7; matching of 6 bases hints at TRBD2 as the D gene. Input material: PBMCs. The source is a woman in her twenties or thirties in good health and CMV-seropositive. The sequenced DNA is TGTGCCAGCAGCCACGGGAGCCAATTCGAGCAGTACTTC. It translates as CASSHGSQFEQYF.